These 20 T cell receptor beta chains came from one sample sequenced in a study of T cell responses to AZD1222 COVID-19 vaccine. TCRdb keeps only in-frame clones here, not all; method: immunoSEQ multiplex PCR. This table holds 150,000 to 170,000 clones, 85% to 90% found once. The material was peripheral blood, obtained on day 0 of MenACWY control vaccination. The source of these receptors is an adult in good health.

The rearrangement joins TRBV2 to TRBJ2-1, with 7 nucleotides matching TRBD2. Germline CDR1 reads SNHLY; CDR2 reads FYNNEI. This CDR3 contains 16 residues. Trimming at V came to 6 bases and at J to 5 bases, leaving 13 bases not matched to a gene. The CDR3 loop reads CASRYSGPLVHNEQFF. DNA of the CDR3: TGTGCCAGCAGGTATAGCGGGCCCCTGGTCCACAATGAGCAGTTCTTC.

In nucleotides, the CDR3 is TGTGCCAGCAGTGGGACAGGGGGGGATCAGCCCCAGCATTTT. Residues: CASSGTGGDQPQHF. The chain uses TRBV2 and TRBJ1-5; 10 nucleotides align to TRBD1. This CDR3 is built from 14 residues. CDR1 is SNHLY, CDR2 FYNNEI, per germline. Trimming removed 4 bases from V and 5 bases from J; junction bases left unmatched: 2.

The chain is built from TRBV2 and TRBJ2-3; a possible D gene is TRBD1 (5 bases). CDR3 length: 12 residues. V dropped 7 bases and J dropped 2 bases, with 7 bases sitting between them. CDR1 and CDR2 (germline): SNHLY, FYNNEI. The CDR3 region is CASIRATDTQYF. In nucleotides, the CDR3 is TGTGCCAGCATCAGGGCCACAGATACGCAGTATTTT.

CDR3 in DNA: TGTGCCAGCAGCAAGACAGCGGGATCCTACAATGAGCAGTTCTTC. Protein sequence: CASSKTAGSYNEQFF. This rearrangement joins TRBV7-6 to TRBJ2-1, with 7 bases matching TRBD2. Germline assignment: CDR1 SGHVS and CDR2 FNYEAQ. The CDR3 has 15 residues. V was pared by 5 bases and J by 1 base, with 5 bases of the junction left unmatched.

The chain combines TRBV19 with TRBJ2-2; 9 positions match TRBD1. This CDR3 contains 17 residues. Germline V gene lookup returns CDR1 LNHDA and CDR2 SQIVND (reference sequence). Losses at the gene ends were 11 bases for V and 0 bases for J; bases not matched to a gene: 13. CDR3 coding DNA: TGTGCCGCCCGGGACAGGGACCCAGCGACGAACACCGGGGAGCTGTTTTTT. Translating gives CAARDRDPATNTGELFF.

The chain employs TRBV5-6 and TRBJ2-7; 10 nucleotides line up with TRBD2. V lost 0 bases and J lost 4; bases outside the gene matches: 4. This CDR3 contains 15 residues. Germline values: CDR1 SGHDT, CDR2 YYEEEE. The CDR3 bases are TGTGCCAGCAGCTTGGTTGCAGCGGGAGGGTACGAGCAGTACTTC. Its translation: CASSLVAAGGYEQYF. Using reference TRBV5-6 and TRBJ2-7 for the parts outside the CDR3, the full variable domain is DAGVTQSPTHLIKTRGQQVTLRCSPKSGHDTVSWYQQALGQGPQFIFQYYEEEERQRGNFPDRFSGHQFPNYSSELNVNALLLGDSALYLCASSLVAAGGYEQYFGPGTRLTVT.

This clone is a singleton in its sample. CDR3 nucleotide sequence: TGTGCCAGCAGCGTAGGACAGGCCGTGAACACTGAAGCTTTCTTT. Amino acid sequence: CASSVGQAVNTEAFF. The rearrangement links TRBV6-5 to TRBJ1-1, with 7 bases lining up with TRBD1. The germline V gene has CDR1 MNHEY and CDR2 SVGAGI. The CDR3 length is 15 residues. After removal of 6 bases from V and 0 bases from J, the junction contained 7 bases not matched to a gene.

The rearrangement uses TRBV7-2 and TRBJ2-4, with 8 nucleotides matching TRBD2. Trimming took 5 bases from V and 4 from J; bases not matched to a gene: 4. Germline V gene data show CDR1 as SGHTA and CDR2 as FQGNSA. This CDR3 spans 14 amino acids. CDR3 bases: TGTGCCAGCAGCCCCGTAGCGGGAAAAAACATTCAGTACTTC. This gives the protein CASSPVAGKNIQYF. The entire variable domain, with the rest obtained from reference TRBV7-2 and TRBJ2-4, is as follows: GAGVSQSPSNKVTEKGKDVELRCDPISGHTALYWYRQSLGQGLEFLIYFQGNSAPDKSGLPSDRFSAERTGGSVSTLTIQRTQQEDSAVYLCASSPVAGKNIQYFGAGTRLSVL.

The chain is built from TRBV4-2 and TRBJ1-2; D unclear. V lost 0 bases, J lost 9 bases, and 17 bases lay in between. The CDR3 spans 15 residues. CDR1 is LGHNA, CDR2 YNFKEQ, per germline. The CDR3 coding sequence is TGTGCCAGCAGCCAAGAGATAACTCCGGGAGCCAGCTACACCTTC. Translation gives CASSQEITPGASYTF.

This clone was found a few times. The chain combines TRBV7-2 with TRBJ2-7; D unclear. The CDR3 totals 13 residues. The ends were cut back, 5 bases at V and 2 bases at J, with 10 bases in the middle. CDR1 and CDR2 (germline): SGHTA, FQGNSA. CDR3: CASSPRVAYEQYF. Here the CDR3 DNA reads TGTGCCAGCAGCCCCCGGGTAGCCTACGAGCAGTACTTC.

This clone was counted a single time. The rearrangement uses TRBV5-1 and TRBJ1-2; D ambiguous. The V end was cut by 4 bases, the J end by 0 bases, with 13 bases between. CDR1 and CDR2 (germline): SGHRS, YFSETQ. The CDR3 spans 15 residues. The DNA for the CDR3 is TGCGCCAGCAGCACCCGGACTGACTCTAACTATGGCTACACCTTC. It is translated as CASSTRTDSNYGYTF.

V and J are TRBV18 and TRBJ1-5; D may be TRBD1 (5 bases). The germline CDR1 and CDR2 sequences are KGHSH and LQKENI. The V gene lost 5 bases and the J gene lost 0 bases, with 8 bases spanning the gap. The CDR3 runs to 14 residues. Written as DNA, the CDR3 is TGTGCCAGCTCAGGGACTAATAGCAATCAGCCCCAGCATTTT. It codes for CASSGTNSNQPQHF.

In nucleotides, the CDR3 is TGCAGTGCTACCCAGGGGGTTGAAGCTTTCTTT. This translates into CSATQGVEAFF. The rearrangement uses TRBV20-1 and TRBJ1-1, with 7 bases aligning to TRBD1. This CDR3 contains 11 residues. Unmatched junction bases numbered 3, after V lost 4 bases and J lost 7 bases. Per germline, CDR1 DFQATT and CDR2 SNEGSKA (reference sequence).

The gene calls are TRBV6-5 and TRBJ1-5; D might be TRBD1 (6 bases). Trimming took 8 bases from V and 4 from J, leaving 18 bases between them. CDR3 size: 15 residues. Germline V gene sequence: CDR1 MNHEY, CDR2 SVGAGI. The CDR3 reads CASGTGTQNNQPQHF. CDR3 coding DNA: TGTGCCAGCGGTACCGGGACACAAAATAATCAGCCCCAGCATTTT.

The genes are TRBV3-1 (or the pseudogene TRBV3-2) and TRBJ2-1; D is undetermined. Looked up from germline, CDR1 is LGHDT and CDR2 is YNNKEL (reference sequence). CDR3 length equals 15 residues. With 4 bases removed from V and 6 bases from J, the gap between germline ends came to 16 bases. In nucleotides, the CDR3 is TGTGCCAGCAGCCCCGGTCGAGCTGCTACCAATGAGCAGTTCTTC. Encoded protein: CASSPGRAATNEQFF.

This chain links TRBV7-2 with TRBJ2-2; D unclear. The CDR3 has 16 residues. CDR1 is SGHTA and CDR2 is FQGNSA in the germline V gene. Between the trimmed V and J ends, which lost 2 bases and 0 bases, there was a span of 10 bases. CDR3 sequence reads: CASSLQAVTNTGELFF. The CDR3 DNA sequence: TGTGCCAGCAGCTTACAGGCGGTGACGAACACCGGGGAGCTGTTTTTT.

The V call is TRBV15, the J call TRBJ1-6; D ambiguous. The CDR3 totals 13 residues. The V gene's germline CDR1 is LNHNV and CDR2 YYDKDF (reference sequence). V lost 1 base to trimming and J lost 9 bases, with 7 bases between them. For the CDR3, the DNA is TGTGCCACCAGCAGAGGATGGGTTTCACCCCTCCACTTT. Amino acid sequence: CATSRGWVSPLHF.

V and J are TRBV11-3 and TRBJ2-7, with TRBD2 identical over 8 bases. The CDR3 contains 16 residues. V gave up 2 bases and J gave up 1 base; unmatched junction bases: 7. CDR1 is SGHNT and CDR2 is YENEEA in the germline V gene. CDR3: CASSLIASGLSYEQYF. CDR3 sequence (DNA): TGTGCCAGCAGCTTAATAGCTAGCGGGCTATCCTACGAGCAGTACTTC.

V is TRBV5-4 and J is TRBJ1-1; 11 bases fit TRBD1. Germline-derived CDR1 and CDR2 are SGHNT and YYREEE (reference sequence). The CDR3 totals 15 residues. V lost 3 bases and J lost 5; bases outside the gene matches: 6. CDR3 in amino acids: CASSSGQGARTEAFF. As DNA, the CDR3 is TGTGCCAGCAGCTCTGGACAGGGGGCGCGGACTGAAGCTTTCTTT.

This rearrangement joins TRBV9 to TRBJ2-3, with a possible D match to TRBD1 (6 bases). V lost 4 bases and J lost 2, with 11 bases in between. This CDR3 has 14 residues. Germline assignment: CDR1 SGDLS and CDR2 YYNGEE. The CDR3 nucleotides are TGTGCCAGCAGCCCCGGACAGCCCACAGATACGCAGTATTTT. Its translation is CASSPGQPTDTQYF. The full variable domain, with the rest looked up from reference TRBV9 and TRBJ2-3, is DSGVTQTPKHLITATGQRVTLRCSPRSGDLSVYWYQQSLDQGLQFLIQYYNGEERAKGNILERFSAQQFPDLHSELNLSSLELGDSALYFCASSPGQPTDTQYFGPGTRLTVL.